The 26 T cell receptor beta chains reported below all come from one sample, sequenced in a study of CD8+ T cells in alopecia areata. Sample treatment: oral pan-JAK inhibitor, 5-10 mg twice daily. RNA was extracted and reverse transcribed into cDNA as the sequencing template. The protocol was immunoSEQ multiplex PCR, while the TCRdb copy is restricted to in-frame clones and leaves out a portion. The top ten hold 5.7% of the sample, which has 130,000 or so clones, around 60% seen once. Source: CD4+ T cells sorted from blood, taken at week 4, from a patient treated with tofacitinib. Receptors originate from a human donor with alopecia areata.

The V and J genes are TRBV30 and TRBJ2-3; 7 bases are shared with TRBD1. The CDR3 spans 13 residues. The J segment lost 7 bases and the V segment lost 2 bases, leaving 6 bases of the junction unmatched. Looked up from germline, CDR1 is GTSNPN and CDR2 is SVGIG (reference sequence). The CDR3: CAWSTQGEYTQYF. The CDR3 DNA sequence: TGTGCCTGGAGTACGCAGGGGGAATATACGCAGTATTTT.

This sequence joins TRBV7-8 and TRBJ1-5; tentative D call: TRBD1 (5 bases). This CDR3 has 12 residues. V lost 1 base and J 7 bases, leaving 5 bases between the germline ends. Germline V gives CDR1 SGHVS, CDR2 FQNEAQ. This CDR3 reads CASSLGTQPQHF. The DNA of the CDR3 is TGTGCCAGCAGCTTAGGGACACAGCCCCAGCATTTT.

This clone was detected a few times. The rearrangement links TRBV4-1 to TRBJ1-2; D remains unclear. CDR3 length: 14 residues. The V gene lost 0 bases and the J gene lost 5 bases, with 10 bases spanning the gap. Germline V CDR1 and CDR2: MGHRA, YSYEKL. CDR3 amino acids: CASSQDPWQYGYTF. In nucleotides, the CDR3 is TGCGCCAGCAGCCAAGATCCATGGCAGTATGGCTACACCTTC.

V is TRBV6-6 and J is TRBJ1-5; 7 positions match TRBD1. The V gene end was trimmed by 6 bases and the J gene end by 2 bases; junction bases not matched to a gene: 7. The CDR3 has 15 residues. Germline V CDR1 and CDR2: MNHNY, SVGAGI (reference sequence). Here the CDR3 DNA reads TGTGCCAGCAGGCGAGATCAGGGGGGCAATCAGCCCCAGCATTTT. It specifies CASRRDQGGNQPQHF.

The chain uses TRBV28 and TRBJ2-5; the match to TRBD2 covers 11 bases. Germline assignment: CDR1 MDHEN and CDR2 SYDVKM. Germline trimming cut 6 bases from V and 4 bases from J; bases unmatched to any gene: 4. This CDR3 contains 14 residues. As DNA, the CDR3 is TGTGCCAGCAGACTAGCGGGAGTCCCAGAGACCCAGTACTTC. Translated, it gives CASRLAGVPETQYF.

This clone occurred once. This sequence joins TRBV7-3 and TRBJ2-5; TRBD2 aligns across 8 bases. Per germline, CDR1 SGHTA and CDR2 FQGTGA. The CDR3 runs to 16 residues. The J segment lost 5 bases and the V segment lost 5 bases, leaving 13 bases of the junction unmatched. Here the CDR3 DNA reads TGTGCCAGCAGCACCAGCGGGGGAAAATCAGGGGAGACCCAGTACTTC. Its protein product is CASSTSGGKSGETQYF. The full variable domain, in which reference TRBV7-3 and TRBJ2-5 provide the parts outside the CDR3, is GAGVSQTPSNKVTEKGKYVELRCDPISGHTALYWYRQSLGQGPEFLIYFQGTGAADDSGLPNDRFFAVRPEGSVSTLKIQRTERGDSAVYLCASSTSGGKSGETQYFGPGTRLLVL.

The rearrangement joins TRBV2 to TRBJ2-7; 11 nucleotides match TRBD2. CDR1 SNHLY and CDR2 FYNNEI come from the germline V gene. CDR3 size: 15 residues. With 6 bases clipped from V and 3 bases from J, the junction kept 7 bases outside the gene matches. The CDR3 DNA sequence: TGTGCCAGCAGGAGACTAGCGGGGACGTTCTACGAGCAGTACTTC. It is translated as CASRRLAGTFYEQYF.

The gene calls are TRBV5-6 and TRBJ2-5, with 9 positions matching TRBD1. V gave up 5 bases and J gave up 5 bases; unmatched junction bases: 4. CDR1 is SGHDT and CDR2 is YYEEEE in the germline V gene. The CDR3 extends over 13 amino acids. CDR3 coding DNA: TGTGCCAGCAGTCGTGACAGGGGGGAGACCCAGTACTTC. As protein: CASSRDRGETQYF.

The CDR3 DNA follows: TGCAGCGCCCGACAGGGGGGAGAGACCCAGTACTTC. Translation gives CSARQGGETQYF. The V and J genes are TRBV29-1 and TRBJ2-5, with TRBD1 matching over 9 bases. CDR1 SQVTM and CDR2 ANQGSEA come from the germline V gene. J lost 4 bases, V lost 7 bases, and 4 bases had no gene match. There are 12 residues in the CDR3.

This clone was observed a single time. A much bigger clone sits one base away, suggesting this may be a read error. This chain connects TRBV5-6 to TRBJ2-1; D uncertain. CDR3 length equals 13 residues. Germline V CDR1 and CDR2: SGHDT, YYEEEE. V shed 0 bases and J shed 6 bases, with 7 bases lying between them. CDR3 sequence reads: CASSLVSGNEQFF. The CDR3 DNA follows: TGTGCCAGCAGCTTGGTGTCGGGCAATGAGCAGTTCTTC.

About this clone: Just one base apart from a much larger clone, this may be a read error. The chain links TRBV7-2 to TRBJ2-3, with D tentatively TRBD2 (5 bases). This CDR3 spans 13 amino acids. Trimming left V 4 bases short and J 3 bases short, with 8 bases between. Germline V gene data show CDR1 as SGHTA and CDR2 as FQGNSA. The CDR3 nucleotides are TGTGCCAGCAGCTCCCCGGGGACAGATACGCAGTATTTT. Protein product: CASSSPGTDTQYF. Using reference TRBV7-2 and TRBJ2-3 for the parts outside the CDR3, the full variable domain is GAGVSQSPSNKVTEKGKDVELRCDPISGHTALYWYRQSLGQGLEFLIYFQGNSAPDKSGLPSDRFSAERTGGSVSTLTIQRTQQEDSAVYLCASSSPGTDTQYFGPGTRLTVL.

This chain uses TRBV7-2 with TRBJ2-5; D may be TRBD1 (6 bases). V gave up 5 bases and J gave up 1 base, with 11 bases separating them. The CDR3 runs 14 residues. Per germline, CDR1 SGHTA and CDR2 FQGNSA. For the CDR3, the DNA is TGTGCCAGCAGCCCAAGGACAGTCCAAGAGACCCAGTACTTC. This sequence encodes CASSPRTVQETQYF. Based on the CDR3 plus reference TRBV7-2 and TRBJ2-5, the full variable domain is GAGVSQSPSNKVTEKGKDVELRCDPISGHTALYWYRQSLGQGLEFLIYFQGNSAPDKSGLPSDRFSAERTGGSVSTLTIQRTQQEDSAVYLCASSPRTVQETQYFGPGTRLLVL.

The CDR3 reads CASSIRETQYF. In DNA, the CDR3 is TGTGCCAGTAGTATTCGGGAGACCCAGTACTTC. The chain recombines TRBV19 with TRBJ2-5; D call uncertain. The V gene lost 3 bases and the J gene lost 5 bases, with 4 bases spanning the gap. This CDR3 has 11 residues. Germline V gene sequence: CDR1 LNHDA, CDR2 SQIVND (reference sequence).

The chain recombines TRBV27 with TRBJ2-7, with D possibly matching TRBD1 (7 bases). The CDR3 extends over 14 amino acids. V gave up 6 bases and J gave up 5 bases, with 17 bases separating them. Germline V gene lookup returns CDR1 MNHEY and CDR2 SMNVEV (reference sequence). This CDR3 reads CASSAGRGQNEQYF. DNA of the CDR3: TGTGCCAGCAGCGCGGGGCGGGGACAGAACGAGCAGTACTTC.

CDR3 in DNA: TGCGCCAGCAGTCGGACAGGAGGTGGAAATCAGCCCCAGCATTTT. It specifies CASSRTGGGNQPQHF. The chain couples TRBV23-1 to TRBJ1-5; 7 bases match TRBD1. TRBV23-1 is an ORF, and what it does is uncertain. Germline trimming cut 4 bases from V and 4 bases from J; bases unmatched to any gene: 7. The CDR3 contains 15 residues.

J is TRBJ1-3 and V is TRBV4-2; no definite D call. V lost 0 bases to trimming and J lost 1 base, with 10 bases between them. Germline lookup yields CDR1 LGHNA and CDR2 YNFKEQ. The CDR3 consists of 16 residues. The CDR3 region has the DNA TGTGCCAGCAGCCAAGACTGGGAGACATCTGGAAACACCATATATTTT. It is translated as CASSQDWETSGNTIYF.

This clone was seen a few times. This chain joins TRBV29-1 and TRBJ2-7; unclear D gene. Trimming took 4 bases from V and 5 from J, leaving 15 bases between them. CDR3 length: 13 residues. Germline CDR1 SQVTM, CDR2 ANQGSEA. The CDR3 nucleotides read TGCAGCGTTGGGCCAAAAGCCCCCCACGAGCAGTACTTC. Protein product: CSVGPKAPHEQYF.

This chain uses TRBV10-3 with TRBJ2-7; tentative D call: TRBD2 (5 bases). The CDR3 covers 14 residues. Germline lookup yields CDR1 ENHRY and CDR2 SYGVKD. V dropped 6 bases and J dropped 2 bases, with 14 bases sitting between them. CDR3 nucleotides: TGTGCCATCAGGTCACTAGGAAACGCCTACGAGCAGTACTTC. It specifies CAIRSLGNAYEQYF.

This CDR3 reads CASSQTASGYGYTF. In nucleotides, the CDR3 is TGTGCCAGCAGCCAGACAGCGTCCGGCTATGGCTACACCTTC. This chain connects TRBV7-3 to TRBJ1-2; weak D call: TRBD1 (5 bases). The CDR3 runs 14 residues. Germline V gives CDR1 SGHTA, CDR2 FQGTGA. V lost 5 bases and J 4 bases, leaving 14 bases between the germline ends. Supplemented by reference TRBV7-3 and TRBJ1-2, the full variable domain reads GAGVSQTPSNKVTEKGKYVELRCDPISGHTALYWYRQSLGQGPEFLIYFQGTGAADDSGLPNDRFFAVRPEGSVSTLKIQRTERGDSAVYLCASSQTASGYGYTFGSGTRLTVV.

This clone was observed a handful of times. This rearrangement joins TRBV6-5 to TRBJ1-2; 7 bases agree with TRBD1. The germline V gene encodes CDR1 MNHEY and CDR2 SVGAGI. The length of the CDR3 is 13 residues. Trimming cost V 5 bases and J 8 bases; bases outside gene matches: 8. CDR3 sequence reads: CASSETGMRGYTF. The DNA of the CDR3 is TGTGCCAGCAGTGAGACAGGGATGCGAGGCTACACCTTC.

V usage is TRBV6-5 and J usage is TRBJ2-7; 7 bases match TRBD2. The V gene's germline CDR1 is MNHEY and CDR2 SVGAGI. This CDR3 is 15 amino acids long. V dropped 4 bases and J dropped 3; count of bases not matched to a gene: 9. Written as DNA, the CDR3 is TGTGCCAGCAGTTCTGCGGGAGTAGGTATCTACGAGCAGTACTTC. Encoded protein: CASSSAGVGIYEQYF.

This clone showed up just a few times. The gene calls are TRBV30 and TRBJ2-2; 9 bases line up with TRBD2. The CDR3 covers 15 residues. J was trimmed by 4 bases and V by 2 bases; bases with no gene match: 5. CDR1 and CDR2 (germline): GTSNPN, SVGIG (reference sequence). CDR3 residues: CAWSYSGSATGELFF. The CDR3 nucleotides are TGTGCCTGGAGTTATAGCGGGAGTGCCACCGGGGAGCTGTTTTTT.

The rearrangement joins TRBV9 to TRBJ2-1; TRBD2 matches at 9 bases. The germline V gene has CDR1 SGDLS and CDR2 YYNGEE. J lost 5 bases, V lost 2 bases, and 8 bases had no gene match. The CDR3 contains 16 residues. The CDR3 spells CASSVERRGGNNEQFF. The CDR3 bases are TGTGCCAGCAGCGTGGAGCGGCGGGGGGGAAACAATGAGCAGTTCTTC. The entire variable domain, with the rest obtained from reference TRBV9 and TRBJ2-1, is as follows: DSGVTQTPKHLITATGQRVTLRCSPRSGDLSVYWYQQSLDQGLQFLIQYYNGEERAKGNILERFSAQQFPDLHSELNLSSLELGDSALYFCASSVERRGGNNEQFFGPGTRLTVL.

Worth noting for this clone: Mismatch with germline at one junction end may stem from a read error. The chain is built from TRBV10-3 and TRBJ1-3; D may be TRBD1 (5 bases). CDR3 size: 13 residues. In germline, CDR1 is ENHRY, CDR2 SYGVKD. CDR3 in DNA: TGTGCCACCAGTGGGGCGGGTATTGGCACCATATATTTT. Translation gives CATSGAGIGTIYF.

The chain joins TRBV5-5 to TRBJ2-5; D unresolved. V gave up 3 bases and J gave up 0 bases, with 3 bases separating them. Germline assignment: CDR1 SGHKS and CDR2 YYEKEE (reference sequence). This CDR3 spans 12 amino acids. The CDR3 sequence: CASSWNQETQYF. CDR3 in DNA: TGTGCCAGCAGCTGGAACCAAGAGACCCAGTACTTC.

This sequence joins TRBV27 and TRBJ2-2; D is unresolved. The V gene's germline CDR1 is MNHEY and CDR2 SMNVEV (reference sequence). Between the trimmed V and J ends, which lost 5 bases and 3 bases, there was a span of 1 base. CDR3 size: 11 residues. The CDR3 is CASSDTGELFF. The DNA for the CDR3 is TGTGCCAGCAGTGACACCGGGGAGCTGTTTTTT.